This T cell receptor beta chain was sequenced for a study of vaccination and CD4 T cells after COVID-19. Overall study: Six men and four women formed the convalescents, two being Hispanic. The stimulating agents, overlapping spike peptides, came from SARS-CoV-2, HCoV-NL63, HCoV-OC43 and HCoV-229E. Every culture used as a control got a CEFX pool, an HIV-1 Nef pool, or no peptide.

With the Oncomine TCR Beta short-read assay, DNA from cultured CD4+ T cells was sequenced. TCRdb analysed the PCR reads with MiXCR anew, one entry per CDR3 protein. Counted here are roughly 6,500 distinct CDR3 sequences, over 20% occurring once; the ten biggest clones make up less than 40%. As for treatment: approximately nine-day PBMC culture with coronavirus spike peptide pools or control peptides (ViraFEST assay). Investigators obtained the unexposed donor's CD4+ T cells before the COVID-19 pandemic (2011-2018). Cultures used 2.1 million or so PBMCs per well, about 10 IU/ml IL-2 and around 9.2 ug/ml peptides. This clonotype was detected a few times. Antigen unknown. Trimming at V came to 5 bases and at J to 5 bases, leaving 5 bases not matched to a gene. CDR3 length: 13 amino acids. CDR1 SGHNT and CDR2 YENEEA come from the germline V gene.

The sample consisted of CD4+ T cells from blood, cultured in vitro. This rearrangement joins TRBV11-3 to TRBJ2-5; 7 bases are shared with TRBD1. The TCR sequence derives from a human donor in good health. The CDR3 DNA follows: TGTGCCAGCAGCCGACAGGGCGGGGAGACCCAGTACTTC. It is translated as CASSRQGGETQYF.